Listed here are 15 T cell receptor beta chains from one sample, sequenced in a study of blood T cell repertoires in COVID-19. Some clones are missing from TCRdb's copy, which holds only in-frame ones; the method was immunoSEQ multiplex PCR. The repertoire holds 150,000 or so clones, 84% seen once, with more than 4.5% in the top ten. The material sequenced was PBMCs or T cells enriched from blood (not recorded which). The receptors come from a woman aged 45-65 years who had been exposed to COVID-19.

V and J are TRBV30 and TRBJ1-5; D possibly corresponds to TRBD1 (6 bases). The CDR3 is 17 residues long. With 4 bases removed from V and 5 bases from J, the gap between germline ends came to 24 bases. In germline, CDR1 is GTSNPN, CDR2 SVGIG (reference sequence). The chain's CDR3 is CAWKGQGIIRGDQPQHF. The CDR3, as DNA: TGTGCCTGGAAGGGGCAGGGCATTATCAGGGGTGATCAGCCCCAGCATTTT.

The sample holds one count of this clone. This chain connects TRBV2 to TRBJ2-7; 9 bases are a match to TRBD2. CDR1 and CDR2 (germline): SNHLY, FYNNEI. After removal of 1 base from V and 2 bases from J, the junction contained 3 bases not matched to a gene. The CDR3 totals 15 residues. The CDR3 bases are TGTGCCAGCAGTGAAGGACTAGCGGTCCCCTACGAGCAGTACTTC. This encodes CASSEGLAVPYEQYF.

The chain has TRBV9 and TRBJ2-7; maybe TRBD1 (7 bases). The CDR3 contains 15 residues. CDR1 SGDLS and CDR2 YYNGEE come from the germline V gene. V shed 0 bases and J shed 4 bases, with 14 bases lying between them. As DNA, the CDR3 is TGTGCCAGCAGCGTAGGTCCAGGGGGGTTATACGAGCAGTACTTC. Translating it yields CASSVGPGGLYEQYF.

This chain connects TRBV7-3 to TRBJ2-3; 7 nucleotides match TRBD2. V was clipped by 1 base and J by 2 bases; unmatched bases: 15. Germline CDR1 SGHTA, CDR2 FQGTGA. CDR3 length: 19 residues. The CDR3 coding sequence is TGTGCCAGCAGCTTAATCGTCGGGATTGAGCGGGGAATCACAGATACGCAGTATTTT. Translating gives CASSLIVGIERGITDTQYF.

The CDR3 region has the DNA TGTGCCAGCTCACCACTTAGGACTAGCGGCTACAATGAGCAGTTCTTC. It encodes CASSPLRTSGYNEQFF. The gene calls are TRBV18 and TRBJ2-1, with 10 bases lining up with TRBD2. The CDR3 contains 16 residues. Germline V lookup: CDR1 KGHSH, CDR2 LQKENI. V was clipped by 1 base and J by 3 bases; unmatched bases: 3.

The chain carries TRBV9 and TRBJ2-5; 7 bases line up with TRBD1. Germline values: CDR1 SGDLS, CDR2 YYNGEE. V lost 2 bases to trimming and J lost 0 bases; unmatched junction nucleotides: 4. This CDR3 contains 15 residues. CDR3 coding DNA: TGTGCCAGCAGCGTCATGACAGGGTACCAAGAGACCCAGTACTTC. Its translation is CASSVMTGYQETQYF.

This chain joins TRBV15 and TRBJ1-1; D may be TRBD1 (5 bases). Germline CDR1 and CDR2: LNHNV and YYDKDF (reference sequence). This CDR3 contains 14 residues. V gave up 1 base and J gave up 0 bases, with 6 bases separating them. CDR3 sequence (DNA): TGTGCCACCAGCAGAGTAGGGGTGAACACTGAAGCTTTCTTT. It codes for CATSRVGVNTEAFF.

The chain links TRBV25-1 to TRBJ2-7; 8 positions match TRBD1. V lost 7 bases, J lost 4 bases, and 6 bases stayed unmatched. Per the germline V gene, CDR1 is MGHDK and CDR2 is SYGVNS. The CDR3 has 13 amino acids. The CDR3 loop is CASTPGDRYEQYF. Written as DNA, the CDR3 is TGTGCCAGCACCCCGGGGGACAGGTACGAGCAGTACTTC.

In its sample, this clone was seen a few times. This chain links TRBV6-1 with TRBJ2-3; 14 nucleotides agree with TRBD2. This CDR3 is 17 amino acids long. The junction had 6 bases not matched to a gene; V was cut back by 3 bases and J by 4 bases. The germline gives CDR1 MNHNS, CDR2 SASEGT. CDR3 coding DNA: TGTGCCAGCAGTGATAGACTAGCGGGAGGGCCCGCAGATACGCAGTATTTT. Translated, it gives CASSDRLAGGPADTQYF.

In DNA, the CDR3 is TGTGCCAGTAGTATGACATCTGGGGGGGTCGTGACCCAGTACTTC. This codes for CASSMTSGGVVTQYF. The V gene is TRBV19, the J gene TRBJ2-5; TRBD2 matches at 7 bases. The CDR3 is 15 residues long. The trim removed 3 bases at V and 7 bases at J, leaving 11 bases unmatched. Germline-derived CDR1 and CDR2 are LNHDA and SQIVND (reference sequence).

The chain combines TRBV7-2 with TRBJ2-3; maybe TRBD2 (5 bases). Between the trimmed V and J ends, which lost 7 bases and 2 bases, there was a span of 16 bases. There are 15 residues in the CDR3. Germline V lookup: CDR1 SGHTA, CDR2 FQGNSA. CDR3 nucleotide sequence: TGTGCCAGCATTCTGGCCCCGGGGAACACAGATACGCAGTATTTT. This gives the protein CASILAPGNTDTQYF.

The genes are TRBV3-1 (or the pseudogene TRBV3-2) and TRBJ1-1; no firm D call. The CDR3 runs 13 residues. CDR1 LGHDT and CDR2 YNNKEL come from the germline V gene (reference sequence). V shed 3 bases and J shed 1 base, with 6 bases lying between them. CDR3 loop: CASSQYRNTEAFF. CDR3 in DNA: TGTGCCAGCAGCCAGTACAGGAACACTGAAGCTTTCTTT.

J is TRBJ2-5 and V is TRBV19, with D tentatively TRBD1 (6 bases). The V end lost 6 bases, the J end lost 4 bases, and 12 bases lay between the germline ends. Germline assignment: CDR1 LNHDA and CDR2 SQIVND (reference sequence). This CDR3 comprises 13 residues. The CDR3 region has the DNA TGTGCCAGTAGACAGGGTGCGGGAGAGACCCAGTACTTC. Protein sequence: CASRQGAGETQYF.

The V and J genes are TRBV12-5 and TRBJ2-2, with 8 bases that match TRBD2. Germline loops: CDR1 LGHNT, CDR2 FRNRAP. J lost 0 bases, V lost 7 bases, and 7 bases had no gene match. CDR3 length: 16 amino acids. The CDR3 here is CASVPYGGANTGELFF. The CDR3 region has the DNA TGTGCTAGTGTTCCTTACGGGGGGGCGAACACCGGGGAGCTGTTTTTT.

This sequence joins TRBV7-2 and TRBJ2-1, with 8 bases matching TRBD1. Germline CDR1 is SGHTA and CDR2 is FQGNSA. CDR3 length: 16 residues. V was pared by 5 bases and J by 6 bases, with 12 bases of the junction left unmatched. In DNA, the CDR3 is TGTGCCAGCAGCCCTAAACCGGGACAGGTTTTCAATGAGCAGTTCTTC. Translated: CASSPKPGQVFNEQFF.